This TCR beta chain was recovered during a study of T cell repertoires in cytomegalovirus infection. About the study: It can be stated that public TCR beta signatures indicated CMV infection as well as a matching HLA type.

One entry per CDR3 protein results from TCRdb running MiXCR on the reads. The data show hundreds of thousands of distinct CDR3 sequences, about a sixth seen once. With regard to this clonotype: Its antigen is currently unknown. Given the absence of the conserved phenylalanine or tryptophan at the CDR3 end, a read error is likely.

General study findings and limits: In two of eight donors, the top clonotype was HLA-C-restricted CMV-specific. Accumulated public TCR beta family frequency recognized individuals carrying CMV together with the relevant HLA.

V dropped 5 bases and J dropped 7; count of bases not matched to a gene: 7. Germline V gene sequence: CDR1 SGHTA, CDR2 FQGNSA. This CDR3 contains 13 residues. This receptor was obtained from a human donor in good health (CMV status not recorded). Some clones in this sample may be carry-over from other donors' samples. The sequencing input was PBMCs. V and J are TRBV7-2 and TRBJ1-2; TRBD1 matches 7 bases. The CDR3: CASSHRQGPGYTL. CDR3 coding DNA: TGTGCCAGCAGCCATAGACAGGGACCTGGCTACACCCTC.